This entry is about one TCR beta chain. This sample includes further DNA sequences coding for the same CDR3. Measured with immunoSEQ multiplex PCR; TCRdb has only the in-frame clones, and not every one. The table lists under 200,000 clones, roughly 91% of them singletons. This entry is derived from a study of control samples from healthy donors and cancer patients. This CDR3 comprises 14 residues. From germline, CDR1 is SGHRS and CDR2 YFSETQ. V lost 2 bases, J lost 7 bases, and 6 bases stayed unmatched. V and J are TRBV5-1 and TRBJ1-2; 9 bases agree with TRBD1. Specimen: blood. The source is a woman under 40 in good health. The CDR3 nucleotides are TGCGCCAGCAGCTTAGGACAGGGGAGGTCTGGCTACACCTTC. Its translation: CASSLGQGRSGYTF.